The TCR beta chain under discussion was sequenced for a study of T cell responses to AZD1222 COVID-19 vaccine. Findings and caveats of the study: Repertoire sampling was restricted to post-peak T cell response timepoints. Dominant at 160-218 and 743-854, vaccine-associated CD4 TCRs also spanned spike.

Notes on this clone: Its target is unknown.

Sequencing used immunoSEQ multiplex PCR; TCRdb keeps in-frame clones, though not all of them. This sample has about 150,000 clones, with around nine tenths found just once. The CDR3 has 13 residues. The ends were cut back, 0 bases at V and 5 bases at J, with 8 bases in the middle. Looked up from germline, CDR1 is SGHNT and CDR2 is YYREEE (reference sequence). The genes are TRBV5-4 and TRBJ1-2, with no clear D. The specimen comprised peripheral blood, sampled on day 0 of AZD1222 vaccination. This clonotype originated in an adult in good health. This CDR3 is CASSLEGGYGYTF. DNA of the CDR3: TGTGCCAGCAGCTTGGAAGGAGGGTATGGCTACACCTTC.